This paragraph covers one T cell receptor beta chain sequence. Its antigen is still unknown. Amplification of TCR beta CDR3 regions was performed using RNA transcripts as template. Initially, a first-round RT-PCR of the TCR CDR3 employed the HTBI primer set. TCRdb re-derived calls from the multiplex PCR reads in MiXCR, one entry per CDR3 protein. The sample contains under 400,000 distinct CDR3 sequences, over 12% of which appear only once. The record originates from a study of T cells in Graves' hyperthyroidism and ophthalmopathy. Whole-study results and caveats: Blood held most thyroid clonotypes expanded above 0.001 frequency.

The source of this sequence is a woman between 55 and 75 years old with Graves' ophthalmopathy. The sample consisted of blood.

The CDR3 here is CASSRLGQGANQPQHF. In DNA, the CDR3 is TGTGCCAGCAGCCGCCTGGGGCAGGGGGCAAATCAGCCCCAGCATTTT. This chain uses TRBV7-2 with TRBJ1-5; TRBD1 matches at 8 bases. Germline V lookup: CDR1 SGHTA, CDR2 FQGNSA. With 5 bases clipped from V and 4 bases from J, the junction kept 10 bases outside the gene matches. The CDR3 loop spans 16 amino acids.